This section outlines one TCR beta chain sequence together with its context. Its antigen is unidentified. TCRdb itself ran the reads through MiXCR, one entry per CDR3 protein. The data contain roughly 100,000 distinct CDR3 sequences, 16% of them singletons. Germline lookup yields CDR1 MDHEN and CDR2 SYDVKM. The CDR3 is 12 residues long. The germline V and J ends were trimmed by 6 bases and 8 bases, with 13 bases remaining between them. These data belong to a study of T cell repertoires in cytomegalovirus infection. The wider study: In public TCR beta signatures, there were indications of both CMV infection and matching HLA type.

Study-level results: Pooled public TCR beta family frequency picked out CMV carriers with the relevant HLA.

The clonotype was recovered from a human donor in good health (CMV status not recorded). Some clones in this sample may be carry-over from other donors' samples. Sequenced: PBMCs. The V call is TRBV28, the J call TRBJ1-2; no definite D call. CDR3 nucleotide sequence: TGTGCCAGCAGCAATCAGGACGAGGGCTACACCTTC. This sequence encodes CASSNQDEGYTF.